These T cell receptor beta chains were read from a single sample in a study of shared clonotypes between healthy human individuals. Profiling relied on immunoSEQ multiplex PCR, and the TCRdb table lists in-frame clones only, not all of them. This table has about 470,000 clones, around 79% appearing once. Sequencing was carried out using PBMCs. Receptors were obtained from a woman between 40 and 55 years old in good health. Some clones in this sample may be carry-over from other donors' samples. Both conserved end residues are trimmed from each CDR3. A D gene is named only where the DNA matches it firmly.

TRBD1 12 TRBV6-5 ASSPGQAMEKLF
TRBD1 10 TRBV30 AWATGPYEQY
. 11 TRBV7-3 ASSTGLNTEAF
TRBD2 13 TRBV7-3 ASSFGTSGSHEQF
. 11 TRBV28 ASTGSPTDTQY
TRBD1 12 TRBV4-2 ASSQDRVTGELF
. 11 TRBV5-1 ASSGYIQETQY
TRBD1 13 TRBV6-1 ASSEAGTGTYEQY
. 14 TRBV27 ASTKNWNSYNSPLH
TRBD2 15 TRBV9 ASSVSATGGARDTQY
TRBD1 13 TRBV6-1 ASSEDGTDYNEQF
. 12 TRBV5-1 ASSLEGKGETQY
. 11 TRBV19 ASSWALSTEAF
TRBD1 16 TRBV28 ASSLPPGQGAAKNIQY
. 11 TRBV2 ASSQERRETQY
. 12 TRBV15 ATSSRGMAGELF
. 11 TRBV28 ASSLGGTYEQY
. 11 TRBV28 ASSIGPGAEQY
TRBD2 12 TRBV13 ASSLTGGAYEQY
. 11 TRBV7-9 ASSLAGLDEQF
. 11 TRBV27 ASSPSRYNEQF
. 14 TRBV7-6 ASSLGGTIRWETQY
. 11 TRBV4-2 ASSLANQVEQY
. 13 TRBV4-2 ASSQEASYLTTQY
. 10 TRBV10-2 ASKGPGETQY
TRBD2 13 TRBV7-8 ASSPSGRGNNEQF
TRBD2 16 TRBV7-9 ASSHTGTSGRAWNEQF
TRBD1 11 TRBV18 ASSTGEGDGYT
. 13 TRBV2 ASKVGIMGNQPQH
. 10 TRBV7-3 AIPQVFYGYT
. 12 TRBV5-1 ASSPGRVYNEQF
TRBD1 12 TRBV19 ASSTQTGFHEQF
TRBD1 13 TRBV27 ASSLLGQLYNEQF
. 12 TRBV6-6 ASSLGIPYNEQF
. 9 TRBV20-1 SAGWREKLF
. 13 TRBV4-1 ASSQEGQRGGELF
. 14 TRBV6-6 ASSYNPSTANQPQH
. 14 TRBV11-3 ASSLGVSEVTDTQY
. 13 TRBV11-2 ASSLNSRPQETQY
. 13 TRBV9 ASSASRQPNTEAF